The rows below give T cell receptor beta chains drawn from one sample of a study of graft-versus-host responses after intestinal transplantation. Antigens of these TCRs are unknown. Profiling relied on immunoSEQ multiplex PCR, and the TCRdb table lists in-frame clones only, not all of them. The repertoire includes roughly 90,000 clones, around 90% of them detected once, and approximately 5.6% sits in the top ten. The sample here was unstimulated CD8+ T cells sorted from spleen or lymph node cells, taken before intestinal transplant. The source is a human donor who received an intestinal transplant. Both conserved end residues are part of each CDR3. The order of the fields is clone size, CDR3 length, D gene, V gene, J gene, CDR3 DNA, CDR3 protein. A D gene is named only where the DNA matches it firmly. The listing skips clone size in some rows; elsewhere it reads once, few, many or a size class.

.	13	TRBD1	TRBV27	TRBJ2-7	TGTGCCAGCAGTTTTATGGACAGGGCCTTAAGACACTTC	CASSFMDRALRHF
.	16	TRBD2	TRBV5-4	TRBJ2-3	TGTGCCAGCAGCTTGGAGGCGGGGGGGCGGGCAGATACGCAGTATTTT	CASSLEAGGRADTQYF
.	15	.	TRBV4-1	TRBJ1-1	TGCGCCAGCAGCCAAGATCCCGGGGTAGGCACTGAAGCTTTCTTT	CASSQDPGVGTEAFF
.	17	TRBD1	TRBV30	TRBJ2-1	TGTGCCTGGAGTGCACCAACCCGGGACAGGGCCGGACTAGGCCAGTTCTTC	CAWSAPTRDRAGLGQFF
few	15	.	TRBV6-1	TRBJ2-7	TGTGCCAGCAGTGAATGGGTGACTAGTCCCTACGAGCAGTACTTC	CASSEWVTSPYEQYF
.	17	.	TRBV10-3	TRBJ2-6	TGTGCCATCAGTGGGGAGGGACAGATCTCTGGGGCCAACGTCCTGACTTTC	CAISGEGQISGANVLTF
.	15	TRBD1	TRBV19	TRBJ2-7	TGTGCCAGTAGTCTATGGACAGGGGGCGCCTACGAGCAGTACTTC	CASSLWTGGAYEQYF
.	17	TRBD1	TRBV11-2	TRBJ1-3	TGTGCCAGCAGCTTACCGATAACAGGGGTCTCTGGAAACACCATATATTTT	CASSLPITGVSGNTIYF
.	15	.	TRBV7-9	TRBJ2-1	TGTGCCAGCAGCTTAGTTGCTAGCCGCTACAATGAGCAGTTCTTC	CASSLVASRYNEQFF
.	12	TRBD1	TRBV29-1	TRBJ1-2	TGCAGCGCCCTACCGGGACAGTATGGCTACACCTTC	CSALPGQYGYTF
.	15	TRBD1	TRBV5-6	TRBJ2-3	TGTGCCAGCAGCTTCGGGACAGCTTACACAGATACGCAGTATTTT	CASSFGTAYTDTQYF
few	14	.	TRBV5-4	TRBJ2-7	TGTGCCAGCAGTGAGCGAGGGCTTTCCTACGAGCAGTACTTC	CASSERGLSYEQYF
.	13	.	TRBV5-1	TRBJ2-7	TGCGCCAGCAGCTTGCAGACGACCTACGAGCAGTACTTC	CASSLQTTYEQYF
.	16	TRBD1	TRBV27	TRBJ1-4	TGTGCCAGCAGTCCAGCTCAGGGGGCGGAGGGGGAAAAACTGTTTTTT	CASSPAQGAEGEKLFF
once	15	.	TRBV4-1	TRBJ2-5	TGCGCCAGCAGCCAAGCTCCAGAGTACCAAGAGACCCAGTACTTC	CASSQAPEYQETQYF
.	14	TRBD1	TRBV6-1	TRBJ2-7	TGTGCCAGCAGTGATGGGACAGGCTACTACGAGCAGTACTTC	CASSDGTGYYEQYF
.	13	.	TRBV19	TRBJ1-2	TGTGCCAGTAGTATATATGGTGACTATGGCTACACCTTC	CASSIYGDYGYTF
.	15	.	TRBV9	TRBJ1-1	TGTGCCAGCAGCGGGGGCCGTACTGGGAAAACTGAAGCTTTCTTT	CASSGGRTGKTEAFF